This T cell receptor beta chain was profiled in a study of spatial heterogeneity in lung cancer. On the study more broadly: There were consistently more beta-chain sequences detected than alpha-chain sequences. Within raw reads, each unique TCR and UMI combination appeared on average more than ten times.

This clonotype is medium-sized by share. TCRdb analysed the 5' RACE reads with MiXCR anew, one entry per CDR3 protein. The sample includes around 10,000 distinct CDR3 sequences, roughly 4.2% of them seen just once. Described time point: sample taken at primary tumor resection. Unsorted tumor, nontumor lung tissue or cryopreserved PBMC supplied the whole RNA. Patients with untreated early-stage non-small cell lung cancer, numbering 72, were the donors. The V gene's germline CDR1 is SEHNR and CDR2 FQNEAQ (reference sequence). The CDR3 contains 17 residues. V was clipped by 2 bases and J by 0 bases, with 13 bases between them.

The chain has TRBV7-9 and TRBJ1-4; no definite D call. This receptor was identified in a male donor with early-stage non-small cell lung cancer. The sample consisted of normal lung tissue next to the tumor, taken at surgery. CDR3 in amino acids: CASSLRDGLSTNEKLFF. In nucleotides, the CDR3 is TGTGCCAGCAGCTTACGAGACGGCCTGTCAACTAATGAAAAACTGTTTTTT.